One and the same sample provided the 20 T cell receptor beta chains below, sequenced in a study of memory CD4+ T cells and cytomegalovirus serostatus. Single viable CD3+CD4+CD8-CD45RO+ cells were sorted as the memory CD4+ T cells. Profiled with immunoSEQ multiplex PCR; TCRdb holds only in-frame clones, not every one. The sample shows 40,000 to 45,000 clones, 75% to 85% of them seen only once. Sequencing used memory CD4+ T cells from blood. These receptors originate from an adult in good health and CMV-seronegative.

This rearrangement joins TRBV4-1 to TRBJ2-6, with D possibly TRBD2 on 6 matching bases. V lost 4 bases, J lost 1 base, and 8 bases lay in between. This CDR3 has 15 residues. Germline-derived CDR1 and CDR2 are MGHRA and YSYEKL. CDR3 sequence: CASSPRGSGANVLTF. CDR3 nucleotide sequence: TGCGCCAGCAGCCCCCGGGGGTCTGGGGCCAACGTCCTGACTTTC.

V gene TRBV6-6 combines with J gene TRBJ2-4, with D unclear. Trimming left V 6 bases short and J 1 base short, with 16 bases between. The CDR3 has 16 residues. The germline gives CDR1 MNHNY, CDR2 SVGAGI (reference sequence). CDR3 in DNA: TGTGCCAGCAGCTCCGACTGGGCTTCGGCCAAAAACATTCAGTACTTC. Translation: CASSSDWASAKNIQYF.

This clone appeared once. The CDR3 reads CASSLGVRITYSGANVLTF. Here the CDR3 DNA reads TGCGCCAGCAGCTTGGGGGTTCGCATAACCTACTCTGGGGCCAACGTCCTGACTTTC. The V and J genes are TRBV5-1 and TRBJ2-6; D gene ambiguous. Germline V CDR1 and CDR2: SGHRS, YFSETQ. CDR3 length: 19 residues. V was shortened by 0 bases and J by 0 bases, with 16 bases between the two germline ends.

V usage is TRBV2 and J usage is TRBJ2-2; no clear D. This CDR3 is 13 amino acids long. From germline, CDR1 is SNHLY and CDR2 FYNNEI. The V gene lost 6 bases and the J gene lost 6 bases, with 11 bases spanning the gap. This CDR3 is CASRGPYAGELFF. CDR3 DNA: TGTGCCAGCAGGGGCCCTTACGCCGGGGAGCTGTTTTTT.

The chain is built from TRBV4-1 and TRBJ2-7, with unresolved D. CDR1 and CDR2 (germline): MGHRA, YSYEKL. CDR3 length: 14 amino acids. V was trimmed by 4 bases and J by 2 bases, leaving 12 bases between them. As DNA, the CDR3 is TGCGCCAGCAGCCGGCAGCAAGGCACCTACGAGCAGTACTTC. Translating it yields CASSRQQGTYEQYF.

The chain combines TRBV2 with TRBJ1-1, with D perhaps TRBD1 (5 bases). Trimming stripped 2 bases from V and 6 bases from J, with 16 bases between. Germline V gene lookup returns CDR1 SNHLY and CDR2 FYNNEI. The CDR3 is 15 amino acids. The CDR3: CASSEIQGLGAEAFF. In DNA, the CDR3 is TGTGCCAGCAGTGAAATCCAGGGCCTGGGGGCTGAAGCTTTCTTT.

The chain joins TRBV2 to TRBJ2-3, with D unclear. Germline V CDR1 and CDR2: SNHLY, FYNNEI. CDR3 length: 16 residues. The V end was cut by 8 bases, the J end by 4 bases, with 22 bases between. CDR3 nucleotide sequence: TGTGCCAGCTCCCGACCGATAGGTCTTCGCCCAGATACGCAGTATTTT. Its protein is CASSRPIGLRPDTQYF.

The rearrangement uses TRBV18 and TRBJ1-5, with D tentatively TRBD1 (6 bases). V dropped 4 bases and J dropped 0 bases, with 13 bases sitting between them. The CDR3 is 16 amino acids. Germline-derived CDR1 and CDR2 are KGHSH and LQKENI. CDR3 DNA sequence: TGTGCCAGCTCACAAAGCCAGGGGAATAGCAATCAGCCCCAGCATTTT. This codes for CASSQSQGNSNQPQHF.

In its sample, this clone was seen once. The chain recombines TRBV7-6 with TRBJ2-5; a possible D gene is TRBD1 (5 bases). This CDR3 has 16 residues. Germline V CDR1 and CDR2: SGHVS, FNYEAQ. The V end was cut by 0 bases, the J end by 5 bases, with 16 bases between. DNA for the CDR3: TGTGCCAGCAGCTTAGCGCTAGGGGCCGCCGGGGAGACCCAGTACTTC. Protein sequence: CASSLALGAAGETQYF.

The chain employs TRBV5-8 and TRBJ2-3; D gene unclear. The V end lost 4 bases, the J end lost 0 bases, and 12 bases lay between the germline ends. Looked up from germline, CDR1 is SGHTS and CDR2 is YDEGEE. This CDR3 has 15 amino acids. The CDR3 protein is CASSDWEGSTDTQYF. The DNA of the CDR3 is TGTGCCAGCAGCGACTGGGAAGGGAGCACAGATACGCAGTATTTT.

This clone was seen a single time. The chain has TRBV7-3 and TRBJ1-2; maybe TRBD1 (5 bases). This CDR3 contains 13 residues. V was shortened by 2 bases and J by 8 bases, with 12 bases between the two germline ends. CDR1 and CDR2 (germline): SGHTA, FQGTGA. The CDR3 nucleotides are TGTGCCAGCAGCTTAGAGTCCCGGGGCGGCTACACCTTC. Translating gives CASSLESRGGYTF.

This sequence joins TRBV7-8 and TRBJ1-2; D might be TRBD1 (6 bases). V lost 0 bases and J 6 bases, leaving 11 bases between the germline ends. There are 14 residues in the CDR3. Germline CDR1 is SGHVS and CDR2 is FQNEAQ. CDR3 amino acids: CASSLAGGADGYTF. The CDR3, as DNA: TGTGCCAGCAGCTTAGCGGGGGGGGCTGATGGCTACACCTTC.

This clone was found a few times. The DNA for the CDR3 is TGCGCCAGCAGCTTGGCCGTGCAGAACACTGAAGCTTTCTTT. Protein sequence: CASSLAVQNTEAFF. The rearrangement uses TRBV5-1 and TRBJ1-1; D gene uncertain. From germline, CDR1 is SGHRS and CDR2 YFSETQ. The V and J ends lost 0 bases and 1 base respectively, with 7 bases between them. The CDR3 is 14 amino acids.

The V gene is TRBV7-9, the J gene TRBJ1-1; no firm D call. V was shortened by 4 bases and J by 4 bases, with 10 bases between the two germline ends. The CDR3 runs 13 residues. The germline V gene encodes CDR1 SEHNR and CDR2 FQNEAQ (reference sequence). CDR3 bases: TGTGCCAGCAGCTCGTGGAGTGGCACTGAAGCTTTCTTT. It is translated as CASSSWSGTEAFF.

V usage is TRBV27 and J usage is TRBJ1-2, with a possible D match to TRBD1 (5 bases). V shed 3 bases and J shed 10 bases, with 15 bases lying between them. The CDR3 is 13 amino acids. Looked up from germline, CDR1 is MNHEY and CDR2 is SMNVEV (reference sequence). CDR3 amino acids: CASSFGGWRDYTF. As DNA, the CDR3 is TGTGCCAGCAGTTTCGGGGGATGGCGGGACTACACCTTC.

This clone has a single count. The chain links TRBV30 to TRBJ1-2; 7 nucleotides align to TRBD1. Germline CDR1 and CDR2: GTSNPN and SVGIG (reference sequence). V dropped 3 bases and J dropped 2; count of bases not matched to a gene: 6. This CDR3 is 14 amino acids long. The DNA for the CDR3 is TGTGCCTGGAGGGCGGGACAGCAAAACTATGGCTACACCTTC. Its translation is CAWRAGQQNYGYTF.

J is TRBJ1-1 and V is TRBV15; D gene uncertain. In germline, CDR1 is LNHNV, CDR2 YYDKDF (reference sequence). The CDR3 contains 15 residues. V was cut by 3 bases and J by 8 bases, with 19 bases left in between. The CDR3 bases are TGTGCCACCAGCAGCGAGGTTCGACCGATCCCAGAAGCTTTCTTT. This codes for CATSSEVRPIPEAFF. The entire variable domain, with the rest obtained from reference TRBV15 and TRBJ1-1, is as follows: DAMVIQNPRYQVTQFGKPVTLSCSQTLNHNVMYWYQQKSSQAPKLLFHYYDKDFNNEADTPDNFQSRRPNTSFCFLDIRSPGLGDTAMYLCATSSEVRPIPEAFFGQGTRLTVV.

The chain carries TRBV4-1 and TRBJ1-6; D is perhaps TRBD1 (5 bases). The CDR3 is made up of 11 amino acids. Germline V lookup: CDR1 MGHRA, CDR2 YSYEKL. Trimming removed 7 bases from V and 15 bases from J, with 13 bases in between. Written as DNA, the CDR3 is TGCGCCAGCACCCTTTGGGGGGGCCTCCACTTT. Translating gives CASTLWGGLHF.

The chain has TRBV19 and TRBJ1-2; D unclear. This CDR3 comprises 12 residues. Germline assignment: CDR1 LNHDA and CDR2 SQIVND (reference sequence). Trimming stripped 4 bases from V and 2 bases from J, with 5 bases between. The CDR3 nucleotides read TGTGCCAGTAGTACGGACAACTATGGCTACACCTTC. It specifies CASSTDNYGYTF.

Notes on this clone: One end of the junction varies from germline; a read error may be responsible. V gene TRBV5-1 combines with J gene TRBJ2-2; tentative D call: TRBD2 (6 bases). Germline assignment: CDR1 SGHRS and CDR2 YFSETQ. This CDR3 spans 12 amino acids. The CDR3 sequence is CASSFNTGGLFF. Written as DNA, the CDR3 is TGCGCCAGCAGCTTCAACACCGGGGGGCTGTTTTTT.